This note documents a single TCR beta chain sequence. Antigen unknown. The source of the sample is a study of shared clonotypes between healthy human individuals. The method was immunoSEQ multiplex PCR; TCRdb's version includes in-frame clones alone and lacks a portion of them. The sample has 2 million to 2.5 million clones; 80% to 95% are singletons. Study-level results: Sampling was confined to blood; repertoires within tissues likely differ.

CDR3 length equals 15 residues. With 4 bases removed from V and 0 bases from J, the gap between germline ends came to 10 bases. In germline, CDR1 is SGHRS, CDR2 YFSETQ. Every donor, a Caucasian adult, lived in Nashville, Tennessee. This TCR was sampled from a young man in good health. Some clones in this sample may be carry-over from other donors' samples. Input material: naive CD4+ T cells from PBMCs. The sample's subset: CD45RA+ positively selected. The chain links TRBV5-1 to TRBJ2-2; D may be TRBD1 (6 bases). CDR3 DNA: TGCGCCAGCAGCAAGGACAGAGCGAACACCGGGGAGCTGTTTTTT. This gives the protein CASSKDRANTGELFF.